Below are 10 T cell receptor beta chains sequenced from a single sample in a study of blood T cell repertoires in COVID-19. Assay used: immunoSEQ multiplex PCR; TCRdb lists only in-frame clones, some missing. The sample has under 150,000 clones, about nine tenths seen once. Sequenced input: peripheral blood. Every receptor here comes from a human donor in a cohort sampled during active COVID-19.

This rearrangement joins TRBV29-1 to TRBJ2-5, with 8 bases identical to TRBD2. CDR3 length: 15 amino acids. After removal of 3 bases from V and 3 bases from J, the junction contained 9 bases not matched to a gene. Germline CDR1 and CDR2: SQVTM and ANQGSEA. The CDR3 nucleotides are TGCAGCGTTGAGCTCGGATTAGCGGGGAAAGAGACCCAGTACTTC. The encoded protein is CSVELGLAGKETQYF.

The chain is built from TRBV5-1 and TRBJ2-1; possible D gene TRBD1, 6 bases. Between the trimmed V and J ends, which lost 2 bases and 0 bases, there was a span of 9 bases. The V gene's germline CDR1 is SGHRS and CDR2 YFSETQ. The CDR3 covers 15 residues. The CDR3 sequence is CASSLGGTSYNEQFF. DNA of the CDR3: TGCGCCAGCAGCTTAGGGGGAACCTCCTACAATGAGCAGTTCTTC.

This sequence joins TRBV7-6 and TRBJ1-5; weak D call: TRBD1 (6 bases). Trimming took 1 base from V and 7 from J, leaving 11 bases between them. The CDR3 has 14 residues. Germline-derived CDR1 and CDR2 are SGHVS and FNYEAQ. CDR3 region: CASSLGGGGQPQHF. In nucleotides, the CDR3 is TGTGCCAGCAGCTTAGGAGGGGGAGGGCAGCCCCAGCATTTT. Full variable domain (remainder filled in from reference TRBV7-6 and TRBJ1-5): GAGVSQSPRYKVTKRGQDVALRCDPISGHVSLYWYRQALGQGPEFLTYFNYEAQQDKSGLPNDRFSAERPEGSISTLTIQRTEQRDSAMYRCASSLGGGGQPQHFGDGTRLSIL.

The genes are TRBV5-1 and TRBJ2-7; possible D gene TRBD1, 5 bases. Trimming shortened V by 0 bases and J by 2 bases, and 9 bases separated the two germline ends. Germline assignment: CDR1 SGHRS and CDR2 YFSETQ. CDR3 size: 14 residues. CDR3 loop: CASSLADNTYEQYF. The CDR3 DNA is TGCGCCAGCAGCTTGGCGGACAATACCTACGAGCAGTACTTC.

The V call is TRBV11-2, the J call TRBJ1-1, with TRBD1 as a possible D gene (6 bases). CDR3 length: 17 amino acids. From germline, CDR1 is SGHAT and CDR2 FQNNGV. V was trimmed by 1 base and J by 1 base, leaving 16 bases between them. The CDR3 bases are TGTGCCAGCAGCTTAGTTTGGGGGCCTGGGCAGAACACTGAAGCTTTCTTT. This codes for CASSLVWGPGQNTEAFF.

The chain is built from TRBV15 and TRBJ2-5, with TRBD2 matching 9 bases. Germline CDR1 reads LNHNV; CDR2 reads YYDKDF (reference sequence). CDR3 size: 15 residues. J gave up 4 bases and V 0 bases, and 3 bases lay outside the gene matches. As DNA, the CDR3 is TGTGCCACCAGCAGAGAGGCGGGGGGGCGAGAGACCCAGTACTTC. This codes for CATSREAGGRETQYF.

The chain is built from TRBV6-5 and TRBJ1-5; tentative D call: TRBD1 (6 bases). Germline CDR1 is MNHEY and CDR2 is SVGAGI. The CDR3 has 13 residues. Between the trimmed V and J ends, which lost 5 bases and 4 bases, there was a span of 9 bases. The CDR3 coding sequence is TGTGCCAGCAGTCGGGACAATAATCAGCCCCAGCATTTT. This encodes CASSRDNNQPQHF.

V is TRBV6-5 and J is TRBJ1-1; a weak D match, TRBD1 (6 bases). The CDR3 contains 14 residues. Germline V gene lookup returns CDR1 MNHEY and CDR2 SVGAGI. With 4 bases removed from V and 7 bases from J, the gap between germline ends came to 16 bases. The CDR3 DNA follows: TGTGCCAGCAGTTGGTCCAGGGGCTTTGGTGAAGCTTTCTTT. As protein: CASSWSRGFGEAFF.

The chain recombines TRBV2 with TRBJ2-3, with a tentative D call TRBD1 (6 bases). CDR3 length: 15 residues. Trimming pared 5 bases from V and 4 bases from J, leaving 16 bases between. Germline CDR1 reads SNHLY; CDR2 reads FYNNEI. CDR3 nucleotides: TGTGCCAGCAGTAAGGGACAAAATATACCAGATACGCAGTATTTT. Its translation is CASSKGQNIPDTQYF. The full variable domain, its missing parts supplied by reference TRBV2 and TRBJ2-3, is EPEVTQTPSHQVTQMGQEVILRCVPISNHLYFYWYRQILGQKVEFLVSFYNNEISEKSEIFDDQFSVERPDGSNFTLKIRSTKLEDSAMYFCASSKGQNIPDTQYFGPGTRLTVL.

The chain has TRBV6-5 and TRBJ1-1; the match to TRBD1 covers 10 bases. CDR3 length: 15 amino acids. The junction had 4 bases not matched to a gene; V was cut back by 6 bases and J by 0 bases. From germline, CDR1 is MNHEY and CDR2 SVGAGI. The CDR3 loop is CASRRQGALNTEAFF. The DNA of the CDR3 is TGTGCCAGCAGGAGACAGGGGGCCCTGAACACTGAAGCTTTCTTT.